Below are 6 T cell receptor beta chains sequenced from a single sample in a study of T cell changes during pregnancy in multiple sclerosis. Assay used: immunoSEQ multiplex PCR; TCRdb lists only in-frame clones, some missing. The sample includes about 38,000 clones, 75% to 95% of them seen just once. This sample comprised CD8+ T cells from peripheral blood mononuclear cells, obtained after pregnancy. The receptors were sampled from a female donor with multiple sclerosis, enrolled in a pregnancy study.

The chain recombines TRBV7-9 with TRBJ1-1, with a weak D call TRBD1 (5 bases). The V end lost 5 bases, the J end lost 3 bases, and 22 bases lay between the germline ends. Germline CDR1 and CDR2: SEHNR and FQNEAQ (reference sequence). The CDR3 spans 17 residues. CDR3 DNA: TGTGCCAGCAGCGCATCAGGCGGGGTGGGGACCTACACTGAAGCTTTCTTT. Its protein is CASSASGGVGTYTEAFF.

V and J are TRBV13 and TRBJ2-7; a weak D match, TRBD2 (6 bases). CDR3 size: 14 residues. V was shortened by 0 bases and J by 2 bases, with 8 bases between the two germline ends. CDR1 PRHDT and CDR2 FYEKMQ come from the germline V gene (reference sequence). The CDR3 sequence: CASSLGSGPYEQYF. CDR3 nucleotide sequence: TGTGCCAGCAGCTTAGGTAGCGGCCCCTACGAGCAGTACTTC.

The chain couples TRBV27 to TRBJ2-6; D remains unclear. V was pared by 6 bases and J by 0 bases, with 3 bases between. CDR3 length: 13 residues. CDR1 and CDR2 (germline): MNHEY, SMNVEV (reference sequence). The CDR3 here is CASRRSGANVLTF. For the CDR3, the DNA is TGTGCCAGCAGGCGCTCTGGGGCCAACGTCCTGACTTTC.

This chain joins TRBV9 and TRBJ1-2; possible D gene TRBD1, 6 bases. This CDR3 is 14 amino acids long. V was trimmed by 0 bases and J by 6 bases, leaving 12 bases between them. Germline-derived CDR1 and CDR2 are SGDLS and YYNGEE. The CDR3 DNA sequence: TGTGCCAGCAGCGTAGAGGGGGTTTGGGATGGCTACACCTTC. This sequence encodes CASSVEGVWDGYTF.

J is TRBJ1-1 and V is TRBV2; possible D gene TRBD1, 5 bases. Trimming shortened V by 6 bases and J by 4 bases, and 6 bases separated the two germline ends. Germline V gene lookup returns CDR1 SNHLY and CDR2 FYNNEI. This CDR3 has 11 amino acids. The CDR3 here is CASRTGTEAFF. In nucleotides, the CDR3 is TGTGCCAGCAGAACAGGCACTGAAGCTTTCTTT.

Comments on this clone: One junction end disagrees with the germline gene, perhaps due to a read error. The same CDR3 arises from other DNA sequences in this sample as well. The chain recombines TRBV13 with TRBJ2-2; 11 bases are shared with TRBD2. The CDR3 spans 16 residues. Germline V gene sequence: CDR1 PRHDT, CDR2 FYEKMQ (reference sequence). CDR3 region: CASSSGLAGFTGELFF. The CDR3 DNA follows: TGTGCCAGCAGCTCCGGACTAGCGGGTTTTACCGGGGAGTTGTTTTTT.